Here is one T cell receptor (beta chain) with its context. Its antigen is still unknown. A junction end diverges from the germline sequence, so it may reflect a read error. Primers used in a second PCR of about 6 to 12 cycles were a sample-barcoded 5' primer and a J-beta primer mix. TCRdb passed the 5' RACE reads through MiXCR, listing each CDR3 protein once. The data show 800,000 to 950,000 distinct CDR3 sequences, roughly 28% seen once. The data were obtained in a study of blood T cells in healthy people across ages. Study observations and caveats: In the absence of known donor CMV status, changes in expanded clonotypes were possibly confounded. Diversity of TCR beta per million T cells declined in a roughly linear way with age.

The germline V gene has CDR1 SEHNR and CDR2 FQNEAQ (reference sequence). The length of the CDR3 is 17 residues. The sample also formed part of further work on T cells of mothers and their children. That report notes: Researchers put all of the extracted RNA into cDNA synthesis, using roughly 1.5 ug per 15 ul.

J is TRBJ1-3 and V is TRBV7-9; TRBD1 is a possible D gene (5 bases). This clonotype originated in a woman aged 40 to 50 in good health. The sample comprised blood. CDR3 loop: CAGSHPRDGNSGNTIYF. DNA of the CDR3: TGTGCCGGCAGCCATCCTAGGGACGGAAACTCTGGAAACACCATATATTTT.